This T cell receptor beta chain was recovered during a study of Ad26.COV2.S vaccination and SARS-CoV-2 variants. J was trimmed by 6 bases and V by 6 bases; bases with no gene match: 14. CDR1 is MNHEY and CDR2 is SMNVEV in the germline V gene (reference sequence). There are 16 residues in the CDR3. Specified treatment: over 15 received Ad26.COV2.S at low or high dose, single or two shots; about 5 received placebo; per-sample allocation not given. Specimens were obtained on day 63 following the first vaccine or placebo injection. Within Boston, the person who donated was an adult of 18-55 years. Study-wide results and limits: An underestimation of total T cell responses may have resulted from the TCR breadth and depth analyses. With respect to non-spike TCR breadth, vaccine and placebo recipients were similar.

About this clone: What it binds is unknown.

The repertoire was sequenced with immunoSEQ multiplex PCR; TCRdb's copy has only in-frame clones and lacks some. Among 300,000 to 400,000 clones listed, roughly 90% were seen once. The chain combines TRBV27 with TRBJ2-1; the match to TRBD2 covers 7 bases. The sequencing here drew on peripheral blood, taken in a trial of Ad26.COV2.S vaccine versus placebo. The sequence derives from a person aged 18-65 years who received the Ad26.COV2.S COVID-19 vaccine or a placebo. The CDR3 is CASSEAGRSGTNEQFF. The CDR3 region has the DNA TGTGCCAGCAGCGAGGCCGGGAGGAGTGGGACCAATGAGCAGTTCTTC.